These T cell receptor beta chains were read from a single sample in a study of post-analysis software for immune sequencing data. TCRdb re-called the PCR reads through MiXCR, storing one row per CDR3 protein. The table has roughly 800,000 distinct CDR3 sequences, around 27% seen once. Sample: blood. These receptors were collected from a girl aged 10 to 17 with multiple sclerosis. Both conserved end residues are part of each CDR3. D genes are given only for firm matches. Rows may omit the clone size; those that give it use once, few, many or a size class.

DNA	CDR3	D	V	J	size
TGTGCCAGCAGTCGGCCCCCTACGCGGGAGCAGTACTTC	CASSRPPTREQYF	NA	TRBV28	TRBJ2-7	few
TGTGCCAGCACCCTCGCCGGGACCCTGAGGAACACCGGGGAGCTGTTTTTT	CASTLAGTLRNTGELFF	NA	TRBV11-2	TRBJ2-2	NA
TGTGCCAGCAGCCGCGGACTAGCGGCCTACAATGAGCAGTTCTTC	CASSRGLAAYNEQFF	TRBD2	TRBV3-1	TRBJ2-1	few
TGCAGTGCCCGCAGGGGCCACGAGCAGTACTTC	CSARRGHEQYF	NA	TRBV20-1	TRBJ2-7	few
TGTGCCACCAGTGAGTCTTTAGGGTACTACGAGCAGTACTTC	CATSESLGYYEQYF	NA	TRBV10-3	TRBJ2-7	once
TGTGCCAGCAGCACTCGGACAGGGAGTAGGGCTGAAGCTTTCTTT	CASSTRTGSRAEAFF	TRBD1	TRBV4-2	TRBJ1-1	few
TGTGCCAGCAGCTTTCTAGCGGGTAACGAGCAGTACTTC	CASSFLAGNEQYF	TRBD2	TRBV7-2	TRBJ2-7	few
NA	CSVAGGTGERFF	NA	TRBV29-1	TRBJ2-2	once
TGTGCCAGCAGCTTAGACCCAGCGGGAGTCACAGATACGCAGTATTTT	CASSLDPAGVTDTQYF	TRBD2	TRBV7-6	TRBJ2-3	NA
TGTGCCAGCAGCTCCCGTGGGGGCTCTGGAAACACCATATATTTT	CASSSRGGSGNTIYF	NA	TRBV7-9	TRBJ1-3	NA
TGTGCCAGCAGTTTCGATGGACTAGCGGGAAGGGGTGAGCAGTTCTTC	CASSFDGLAGRGEQFF	TRBD2	TRBV28	TRBJ2-1	NA
TGTGCCATCAGTGACCCGCGGGGTAGCACAGATACGCAGTATTTT	CAISDPRGSTDTQYF	NA	TRBV10-3	TRBJ2-3	few
TGTGCCATCGGGGCAGATACGCAGTATTTT	CAIGADTQYF	NA	TRBV10-3	TRBJ2-3	NA